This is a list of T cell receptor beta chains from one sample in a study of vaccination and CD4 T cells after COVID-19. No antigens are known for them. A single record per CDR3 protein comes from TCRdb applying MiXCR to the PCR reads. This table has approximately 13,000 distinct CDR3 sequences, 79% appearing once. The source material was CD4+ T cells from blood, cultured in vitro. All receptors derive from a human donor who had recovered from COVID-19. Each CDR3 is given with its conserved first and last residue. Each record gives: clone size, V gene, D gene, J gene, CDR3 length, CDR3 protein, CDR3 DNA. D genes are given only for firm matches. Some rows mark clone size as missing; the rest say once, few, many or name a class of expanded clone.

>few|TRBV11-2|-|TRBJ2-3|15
CASSLVVLGTDTQYF
TGTGCCAGCAGCTTAGTAGTCTTAGGCACAGATACGCAGTATTTT
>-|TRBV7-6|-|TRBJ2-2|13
CASSFRNTGELFF
TGTGCTAGCAGCTTCAGGAACACCGGGGAGCTGTTTTTT
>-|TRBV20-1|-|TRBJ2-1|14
CSAASGPSYNEQFF
TGCAGTGCTGCAAGCGGGCCCTCCTACAATGAGCAGTTCTTC
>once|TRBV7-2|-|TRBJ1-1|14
CASSLGDDYTEAFF
TGTGCCAGCAGCTTAGGTGACGACTACACTGAAGCTTTCTTT
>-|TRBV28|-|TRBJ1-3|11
CASTSGNTIYF
TGTGCCAGCACCTCTGGAAACACCATATATTTT
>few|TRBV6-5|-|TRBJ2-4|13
CASSYSIQGIQYF
TGTGCCAGCAGTTACTCGATCCAGGGCATTCAGTACTTC
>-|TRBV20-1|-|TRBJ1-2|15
CSARGNRRTLYGYTF
TGCAGTGCTAGAGGGAACAGGCGGACACTCTATGGCTACACCTTC
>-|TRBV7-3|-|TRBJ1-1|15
CASSLISPVDTEAFF
TGTGCCAGCAGCTTAATATCCCCGGTGGACACTGAAGCTTTCTTT
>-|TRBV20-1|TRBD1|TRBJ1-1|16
CSARDWSGTGRFEAFF
TGCAGTGCTAGAGATTGGTCTGGGACAGGGCGATTTGAAGCTTTCTTT
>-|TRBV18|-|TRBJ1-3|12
CASSPGGNTIYF
TGTGCCAGCTCACCGGGGGGAAACACCATATATTTT
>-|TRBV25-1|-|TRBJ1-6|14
CATEGQTPNSPLHF
TGTGCCACCGAAGGACAGACACCTAATTCACCCCTCCACTTT
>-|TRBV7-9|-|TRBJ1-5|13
CASSPRLGQPQHF
TGTGCCAGCAGCCCCCGACTTGGTCAGCCCCAGCATTTT
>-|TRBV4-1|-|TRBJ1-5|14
CASSHERGIRPQHF
TGCGCCAGCAGCCACGAACGTGGGATCAGGCCCCAGCATTTT
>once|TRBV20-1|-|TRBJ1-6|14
CSASLGGLNSPLHF
TGCAGTGCTAGTTTGGGTGGACTGAATTCACCCCTCCACTTT
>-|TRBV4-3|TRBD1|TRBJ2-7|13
CASSHGQGYEQYF
TGCGCCAGCAGCCACGGACAGGGTTACGAGCAGTACTTC
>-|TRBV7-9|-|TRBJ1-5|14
CASSLAGGGQPQHF
TGTGCCAGCAGCTTAGCCGGGGGGGGTCAGCCCCAGCATTTT
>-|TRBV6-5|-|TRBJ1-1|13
CASSYEGITEAFF
TGTGCCAGCAGTTACGAGGGAATCACTGAAGCTTTCTTT
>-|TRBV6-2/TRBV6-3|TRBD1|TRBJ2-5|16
CASSPTLRQGRETQYF
TGTGCCAGCAGCCCCACGCTTAGACAGGGAAGGGAGACCCAGTACTTC
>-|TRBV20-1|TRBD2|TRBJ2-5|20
CSARDKGLAGRGVKAETQYF
TGCAGTGCTAGAGACAAGGGACTAGCGGGAAGAGGGGTGAAAGCGGAGACCCAGTACTTC
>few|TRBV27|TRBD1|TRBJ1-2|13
CASGDRVHYGYTF
TGTGCCAGCGGGGACAGGGTTCACTATGGCTACACCTTC
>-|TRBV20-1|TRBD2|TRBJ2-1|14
CSARLGGRGNEQFF
TGCAGTGCTAGATTGGGCGGGAGAGGGAATGAGCAGTTCTTC
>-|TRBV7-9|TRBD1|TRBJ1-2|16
CASSSPTGQGRYGYTF
TGTGCCAGCAGCTCCCCTACCGGACAGGGCAGATATGGCTACACCTTC
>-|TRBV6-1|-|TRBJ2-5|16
CASTPLGVGVSETQYF
TGTGCCAGCACCCCGCTTGGGGTTGGAGTCTCGGAGACCCAGTACTTC
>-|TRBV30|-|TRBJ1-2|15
CAWSVQGGGSYGYTF
TGTGCCTGGAGTGTACAGGGTGGGGGGAGCTATGGCTACACCTTC
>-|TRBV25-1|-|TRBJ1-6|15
CASSTDSPRYSPLHF
TGTGCCAGCAGTACTGATTCTCCCAGATATTCACCCCTCCACTTT
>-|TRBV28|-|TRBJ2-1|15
CASTTQSPGDNEQFF
TGTGCCAGCACCACTCAATCCCCCGGGGACAATGAGCAGTTCTTC
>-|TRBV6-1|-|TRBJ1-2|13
CASAGAWVYGYTF
TGTGCCAGCGCGGGGGCGTGGGTTTATGGCTACACCTTC
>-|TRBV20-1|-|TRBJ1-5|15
CSGGRGGISNQPQHF
TGCAGTGGCGGAAGGGGCGGAATAAGCAATCAGCCCCAGCATTTT
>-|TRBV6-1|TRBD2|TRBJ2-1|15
CASKRLAGEVNEQFF
TGTGCCAGCAAAAGACTAGCGGGAGAGGTGAATGAGCAGTTCTTC
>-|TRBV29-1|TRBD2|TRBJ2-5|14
CSVEMGGGRETQYF
TGCAGCGTTGAGATGGGCGGGGGGAGAGAGACCCAGTACTTC
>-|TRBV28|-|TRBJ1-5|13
CASRPTENQPQHF
TGTGCCAGCAGGCCTACAGAAAATCAGCCCCAGCATTTT
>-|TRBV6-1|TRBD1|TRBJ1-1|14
CASRTGQGLSQAFF
TGTGCCAGCAGGACCGGACAGGGGCTGTCCCAAGCTTTCTTT
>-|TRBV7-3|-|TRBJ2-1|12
CASSPGSNEQFF
TGTGCCAGCTCTCCAGGGAGCAATGAGCAGTTCTTC
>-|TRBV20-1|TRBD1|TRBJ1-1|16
CSARARTGTLNTEAFF
TGCAGTGCTAGAGCTAGGACAGGGACCCTGAACACTGAAGCTTTCTTT
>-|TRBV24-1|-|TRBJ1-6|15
CATREGNRQNSPLHF
TGTGCCACCAGGGAGGGAAATCGCCAAAATTCACCCCTCCACTTT
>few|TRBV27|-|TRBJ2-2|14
CASNRWGGHGELFF
TGTGCCAGCAACCGTTGGGGGGGCCACGGGGAGCTGTTTTTT
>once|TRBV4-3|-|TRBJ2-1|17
CASSQDTRGSKRNEQFF
TGCGCCAGCAGCCAAGATACCCGGGGGTCGAAGCGTAATGAGCAGTTCTTC
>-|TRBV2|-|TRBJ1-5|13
CASSDGGGQPQHF
TGTGCCAGCAGTGATGGAGGAGGACAGCCCCAGCATTTT
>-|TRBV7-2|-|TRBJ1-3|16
CASSLVGQSPRNTIYF
TGTGCCAGCAGCTTGGTCGGACAGTCCCCCCGAAACACCATATATTTT
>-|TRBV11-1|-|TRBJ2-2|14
CASSLHKGTGELFF
TGTGCCAGCAGTCTACATAAGGGGACGGGGGAGCTGTTTTTT
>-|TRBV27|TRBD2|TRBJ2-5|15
CASSLNGGAWETQYF
TGTGCCAGCAGTTTAAACGGGGGGGCCTGGGAGACCCAGTACTTC
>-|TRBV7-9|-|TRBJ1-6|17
CASSLVARTTGTSPLHF
TGTGCCAGCAGCTTAGTTGCGCGGACCACAGGGACTTCACCCCTCCACTTT
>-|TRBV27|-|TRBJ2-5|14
CASSLLVSQETQYF
TGTGCCAGCAGTTTACTCGTCAGTCAAGAGACCCAGTACTTC
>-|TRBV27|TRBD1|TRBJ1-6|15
CASREPGQGASPLHF
TGTGCCAGCAGGGAGCCGGGACAGGGGGCTTCACCCCTCCACTTT
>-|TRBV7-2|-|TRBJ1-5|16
CASSLAPQYSNQPQHF
TGTGCCAGCAGCTTAGCGCCGCAGTATAGCAATCAGCCCCAGCATTTT
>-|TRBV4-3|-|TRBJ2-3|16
CASSQAPTPRGDTQYF
TGCGCCAGCAGCCAAGCTCCAACGCCTAGGGGGGATACGCAGTATTTT
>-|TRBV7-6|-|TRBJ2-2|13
CASSLARVGELFF
TGTGCCAGCAGCTTAGCGAGGGTCGGGGAGCTGTTTTTT
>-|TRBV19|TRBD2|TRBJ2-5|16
CASSNSGTRVIKTQYF
TGTGCCAGTAGTAACTCCGGGACTAGGGTAATAAAGACCCAGTACTTC
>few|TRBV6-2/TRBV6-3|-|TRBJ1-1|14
CASRNHRGNTEAFF
TGTGCCAGCAGAAATCACCGGGGAAACACTGAAGCTTTCTTT
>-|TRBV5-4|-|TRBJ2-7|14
CASSSSTTTYEQYF
TGTGCCAGCAGCTCCAGTACTACAACCTACGAGCAGTACTTC